This T cell receptor (beta chain) was observed in a study of control samples from healthy donors and cancer patients. Sequencing used immunoSEQ multiplex PCR; TCRdb keeps in-frame clones, though not all of them. The top ten hold 1.5% to 2% of the sample, which has approximately 210,000 clones, 90% to 95% seen once. Input material: blood. The TCR originated in a young man in good health.

The CDR3 is CASSSPDRATDTQYF. As DNA, the CDR3 is TGTGCCAGCAGCTCTCCGGACAGAGCCACAGATACGCAGTATTTT. The chain combines TRBV7-9 with TRBJ2-3; D perhaps matches TRBD1 (6 bases). This CDR3 has 15 residues. Germline V CDR1 and CDR2: SEHNR, FQNEAQ (reference sequence). With 4 bases removed from V and 2 bases from J, the gap between germline ends came to 13 bases.